One sample yielded the 30 T cell receptor beta chains listed below, sequenced in a study of T cells in Graves' hyperthyroidism and ophthalmopathy. What was amplified from RNA transcripts were TCR beta CDR3 regions. HTBI primers drove first-round RT-PCR of the TCR CDR3. TCRdb redid the calling of the multiplex PCR reads with MiXCR, one entry per CDR3 protein. Among around 600,000 distinct CDR3 sequences, roughly 16% were seen once, and the ten largest hold about 3.5%. Sample: blood. The receptors come from a woman in her 40s with Graves' ophthalmopathy.

The rearrangement joins TRBV2 to TRBJ2-7, with 8 bases aligning to TRBD1. The CDR3 length is 14 residues. Germline trimming cut 8 bases from V and 7 bases from J; bases unmatched to any gene: 13. CDR1 is SNHLY and CDR2 is FYNNEI in the germline V gene. CDR3 DNA: TGTGCCAGCGACCAGGGGGCGCTAATGGAGGAGCAGTACTTC. Amino acid sequence: CASDQGALMEEQYF.

This clonotype was seen a handful of times. This chain joins TRBV24-1 and TRBJ1-5; 8 nucleotides line up with TRBD1. CDR1 and CDR2 from the germline V gene are KGHDR and SFDVKD. The CDR3 sequence is 15 residues long. V lost 5 bases, J lost 6 bases, and 8 bases stayed unmatched. The CDR3 region is CATSAAGGGGQPQHF. The DNA for the CDR3 is TGTGCCACCAGTGCCGCAGGGGGCGGGGGTCAGCCCCAGCATTTT.

The chain joins TRBV6-1 to TRBJ2-2, with D possibly called TRBD1 or TRBD2 (5 bases each). Per germline, CDR1 MNHNS and CDR2 SASEGT. V was shortened by 6 bases and J by 2 bases, with 16 bases between the two germline ends. The CDR3 sequence is 16 residues long. This CDR3 reads CASSLRGAANTGELFF. As DNA, the CDR3 is TGTGCCAGCAGCCTTCGGGGCGCCGCAAACACCGGGGAGCTGTTTTTT.

This rearrangement joins TRBV2 to TRBJ2-5; a possible D gene is TRBD1 (5 bases). V was cut by 7 bases and J by 6 bases, with 15 bases left in between. Per germline, CDR1 SNHLY and CDR2 FYNNEI. The length of the CDR3 is 13 residues. CDR3 in amino acids: CASMVRVKQTQYF. The CDR3 DNA follows: TGTGCCAGCATGGTCAGGGTAAAGCAGACCCAGTACTTC.

This clonotype was seen more than once but under ten times. CDR3 in amino acids: CASSEPGQGRTEAFF. CDR3 nucleotide sequence: TGTGCCAGCAGTGAACCGGGACAGGGTAGAACTGAAGCTTTCTTT. The chain links TRBV6-1 to TRBJ1-1; 9 nucleotides agree with TRBD1. Unmatched junction bases numbered 6, after V lost 2 bases and J lost 5 bases. The CDR3 sequence is 15 residues long. Germline CDR1 reads MNHNS; CDR2 reads SASEGT.

The chain combines TRBV9 with TRBJ2-1, with 8 bases lining up with TRBD2. In germline, CDR1 is SGDLS, CDR2 YYNGEE. J gave up 7 bases and V 3 bases, and 18 bases lay outside the gene matches. This CDR3 contains 18 residues. The DNA for the CDR3 is TGTGCCAGCAGCGCGGGAGGTGGAGCGGGAGCCCTATTAAATGAGCAGTTCTTC. This sequence encodes CASSAGGGAGALLNEQFF.

This clonotype was counted ten times or more. The chain is built from TRBV11-2 and TRBJ1-4; D might be TRBD1 (6 bases). The V and J ends lost 8 bases and 7 bases respectively, with 17 bases between them. Germline V CDR1 and CDR2: SGHAT, FQNNGV. CDR3 length equals 14 residues. In nucleotides, the CDR3 is TGTGCCAGCGGCCGAAAGGGGGGCCTTGAAAAACTGTTTTTT. It yields the protein CASGRKGGLEKLFF.

This clonotype was detected many times. The chain uses TRBV20-1 and TRBJ1-4, with D uncertain. V dropped 1 base and J dropped 2 bases, with 11 bases sitting between them. Per germline, CDR1 DFQATT and CDR2 SNEGSKA (reference sequence). CDR3 length: 15 amino acids. CDR3 bases: TGCAGTGCTAGAGGAGGGCTAGAGACTAATGAAAAACTGTTTTTT. This gives the protein CSARGGLETNEKLFF.

The chain combines TRBV7-2 with TRBJ2-6; 10 bases map to TRBD1. Trimming took 5 bases from V and 3 from J; bases not matched to a gene: 7. Germline V gene data show CDR1 as SGHTA and CDR2 as FQGNSA. This CDR3 spans 17 amino acids. The CDR3 region has the DNA TGTGCCAGCAGCCCTTGGGGACAGGGGAATGGGGCCAACGTCCTGACTTTC. Its protein product is CASSPWGQGNGANVLTF. Full variable domain (missing parts from reference TRBV7-2 and TRBJ2-6): GAGVSQSPSNKVTEKGKDVELRCDPISGHTALYWYRQSLGQGLEFLIYFQGNSAPDKSGLPSDRFSAERTGGSVSTLTIQRTQQEDSAVYLCASSPWGQGNGANVLTFGAGSRLTVL.

On this clonotype: A much more abundant neighbour one base away suggests this may be a read error. V gene TRBV29-1 combines with J gene TRBJ1-1; D is ambiguous. Germline V gene sequence: CDR1 SQVTM, CDR2 ANQGSEA. V lost 4 bases and J 1 base, leaving 4 bases between the germline ends. This CDR3 comprises 11 residues. CDR3 protein: CSVVENTEAFF. The DNA of the CDR3 is TGCAGCGTTGTGGAGAACACTGAAGCTTTCTTT.

In its sample, this clonotype was seen a few times. This sequence joins TRBV28 and TRBJ2-1, with no clear D. The germline V and J ends were trimmed by 3 bases and 1 base, with 16 bases remaining between them. The CDR3 has 17 amino acids. Germline CDR1 MDHEN, CDR2 SYDVKM. The DNA for the CDR3 is TGTGCCAGCAGTTTCGAAGGACGGTTGGCATCCTACAATGAGCAGTTCTTC. As protein: CASSFEGRLASYNEQFF.

This clonotype showed up many times. V and J are TRBV28 and TRBJ2-1; 11 positions match TRBD2. This CDR3 is built from 15 residues. V was clipped by 8 bases and J by 5 bases; unmatched bases: 8. CDR1 and CDR2 (germline): MDHEN, SYDVKM. As DNA, the CDR3 is TGTGCCAGCTCGATTGTACTAGCGGGAGACAATGAGCAGTTCTTC. It translates to CASSIVLAGDNEQFF.

The chain recombines TRBV19 with TRBJ1-5; the D gene is possibly TRBD1 (5 bases). V shed 9 bases and J shed 7 bases, with 25 bases lying between them. This CDR3 comprises 16 residues. Per the germline V gene, CDR1 is LNHDA and CDR2 is SQIVND (reference sequence). The chain's CDR3 is CASLNMGGGVGQPQHF. CDR3 DNA sequence: TGTGCCAGCCTCAACATGGGGGGGGGTGTTGGCCAGCCCCAGCATTTT.

This clonotype was seen ten or more times. In DNA form, the CDR3 reads TGTGCCAGCAGCCAAGTTGTAACAGGGATCAGTGGAAACACCATATATTTT. This encodes CASSQVVTGISGNTIYF. The rearrangement joins TRBV3-1 to TRBJ1-3, with D possibly matching TRBD1 (6 bases). Germline-derived CDR1 and CDR2 are LGHDT and YNNKEL (reference sequence). V was cut by 1 base and J by 3 bases, with 16 bases left in between. The CDR3 runs to 17 residues.

In this sample, this clonotype turned up many times. V and J are TRBV6-6 and TRBJ2-1; 12 bases line up with TRBD2. The trim removed 0 bases at V and 8 bases at J, leaving 8 bases unmatched. Per germline, CDR1 MNHNY and CDR2 SVGAGI (reference sequence). The CDR3 covers 17 residues. The CDR3, as DNA: TGTGCCAGCAGTTACTCGATACAGCTAGCGGGGGGGGATGAGCAGTTCTTC. This sequence encodes CASSYSIQLAGGDEQFF.

This clonotype was seen only a few times. The chain combines TRBV5-5 with TRBJ1-1; D is possibly TRBD1 (5 bases). CDR3 length: 13 residues. Looked up from germline, CDR1 is SGHKS and CDR2 is YYEKEE (reference sequence). The V and J ends lost 2 bases and 7 bases respectively, with 12 bases between them. CDR3 coding DNA: TGTGCCAGCAGCTTCGGGGGGAGCGGTGAAGCTTTCTTT. It is translated as CASSFGGSGEAFF.

As for this clonotype: The CDR3 does not close with the conserved phenylalanine or tryptophan, likely indicating a read error. The rearrangement joins TRBV12-3 or TRBV12-4 to TRBJ1-5, with TRBD1 as a possible D gene (5 bases). The CDR3 has 13 residues. Trimming pared 0 bases from V and 5 bases from J, leaving 5 bases between. The CDR3 spells CASSLAGDQPQHS. The DNA for the CDR3 is TGTGCCAGCAGTTTAGCGGGGGATCAGCCCCAGCATTCT.

This clonotype was seen ten or more times. The J gene is TRBJ1-2, the V gene TRBV2; 7 nucleotides agree with TRBD1. The ends lost 1 base at V and 5 bases at J; junction bases unmatched: 10. The germline CDR1 and CDR2 sequences are SNHLY and FYNNEI. The CDR3 runs to 16 residues. CDR3 nucleotide sequence: TGTGCCAGCAGTGAAGGGAGGACAGGCGGGGGGTATGGCTACACCTTC. Its protein product is CASSEGRTGGGYGYTF.

J is TRBJ2-4 and V is TRBV5-5, with TRBD2 identical over 8 bases. The ends lost 2 bases at V and 0 bases at J; junction bases unmatched: 13. CDR1 and CDR2 (germline): SGHKS, YYEKEE (reference sequence). This CDR3 comprises 19 residues. The CDR3 DNA reads as TGTGCCAGCAGCTTTCCACCTCTTAGGCTAGCGGGAGCCAAAAACATTCAGTACTTC. Protein: CASSFPPLRLAGAKNIQYF.

The sample holds many counts of this clonotype. The V call is TRBV2, the J call TRBJ1-6; D is unclear. V was clipped by 2 bases and J by 13 bases, with 12 bases between them. CDR1 is SNHLY, CDR2 FYNNEI, per germline. The CDR3 consists of 13 residues. This chain's CDR3 is CASSEQPVRPLHF. The CDR3 DNA reads as TGTGCCAGCAGTGAACAGCCCGTGAGGCCCCTCCACTTT.

V and J are TRBV18 and TRBJ2-5, with D possibly TRBD1 on 5 matching bases. V was clipped by 6 bases and J by 4 bases, with 18 bases between them. Germline assignment: CDR1 KGHSH and CDR2 LQKENI. CDR3 size: 15 residues. The CDR3 reads CASSSSKGPAETQYF. The CDR3 DNA reads TGTGCCAGCTCGTCTTCCAAGGGGCCGGCAGAGACCCAGTACTTC.

In this sample, this clonotype turned up a few times. The V and J genes are TRBV20-1 and TRBJ1-2, with 7 bases matching TRBD1. Looked up from germline, CDR1 is DFQATT and CDR2 is SNEGSKA (reference sequence). The length of the CDR3 is 13 residues. The V segment lost 7 bases and the J segment 2 bases; nucleotides outside the gene matches: 7. The CDR3 DNA is TGCAGTGTCTCGGGACAGCTAAACTATGGCTACACCTTC. Protein product: CSVSGQLNYGYTF.

This clonotype was detected only a few times. The V call is TRBV5-1, the J call TRBJ2-1; D unresolved. The ends were cut back, 4 bases at V and 7 bases at J, with 15 bases in the middle. The CDR3 has 14 amino acids. Germline CDR1 is SGHRS and CDR2 is YFSETQ. CDR3 amino acids: CASSPAVERNEQFF. In DNA, the CDR3 is TGCGCCAGCAGCCCGGCAGTGGAGAGGAATGAGCAGTTCTTC.

Written as DNA, the CDR3 is TGTGCCAGCAGTTTATCTAGCGGGACTTTCACAGATACGCAGTATTTT. This encodes CASSLSSGTFTDTQYF. V gene TRBV27 combines with J gene TRBJ2-3; 8 nucleotides agree with TRBD2. V lost 0 bases to trimming and J lost 2 bases; unmatched junction nucleotides: 4. CDR1 and CDR2 (germline): MNHEY, SMNVEV (reference sequence). The CDR3 has 16 residues.

This clonotype appeared a few times. This chain links TRBV28 with TRBJ2-7; D may be TRBD1 (6 bases). This CDR3 is 14 amino acids long. In germline, CDR1 is MDHEN, CDR2 SYDVKM. The V gene lost 1 base and the J gene lost 5 bases, with 12 bases spanning the gap. The CDR3, as DNA: TGTGCCAGCAGTTTATATCAGGGGCTAGACGAGCAGTACTTC. Its protein product is CASSLYQGLDEQYF.

At least ten counts were recorded for this clonotype. This chain links TRBV3-1 with TRBJ2-5, with D possibly TRBD1 on 6 matching bases. In germline, CDR1 is LGHDT, CDR2 YNNKEL (reference sequence). This CDR3 is built from 14 residues. Trimming pared 0 bases from V and 7 bases from J, leaving 12 bases between. CDR3 amino acids: CASSQEGGSGTQYF. The CDR3 coding sequence is TGTGCCAGCAGCCAAGAAGGGGGATCGGGGACCCAGTACTTC.

The rearrangement joins TRBV20-1 to TRBJ2-7; 9 nucleotides agree with TRBD2. This CDR3 contains 16 residues. The V gene's germline CDR1 is DFQATT and CDR2 SNEGSKA (reference sequence). The J segment lost 7 bases and the V segment lost 6 bases, leaving 19 bases of the junction unmatched. CDR3 protein: CSAHQSRGGRAREQYF. Here the CDR3 DNA reads TGCAGTGCCCACCAAAGTAGGGGCGGGAGGGCTCGGGAGCAGTACTTC.

The table lists this clonotype with many counts. The chain carries TRBV20-1 and TRBJ2-7; 9 nucleotides agree with TRBD1. Germline lookup yields CDR1 DFQATT and CDR2 SNEGSKA (reference sequence). This CDR3 has 12 residues. The V gene end was trimmed by 5 bases and the J gene end by 4 bases; junction bases not matched to a gene: 3. CDR3 sequence: CSAGDREYEQYF. As DNA, the CDR3 is TGCAGTGCTGGGGACAGGGAGTACGAGCAGTACTTC.

About this clonotype: A much larger clone lies a single base off, so this may be a read error. The chain employs TRBV3-1 and TRBJ1-2; 8 bases agree with TRBD1. After removal of 1 base from V and 7 bases from J, the junction contained 2 bases not matched to a gene. From germline, CDR1 is LGHDT and CDR2 YNNKEL (reference sequence). The length of the CDR3 is 13 residues. CDR3: CASSQGTGSGYTF. The CDR3 region has the DNA TGTGCCAGCAGCCAAGGGACAGGGAGTGGCTACACCTTC. The full variable domain, in which reference TRBV3-1 and TRBJ1-2 provide the parts outside the CDR3, is DTAVSQTPKYLVTQMGNDKSIKCEQNLGHDTMYWYKQDSKKFLKIMFSYNNKELIINETVPNRFSPKSPDKAHLNLHINSLELGDSAVYFCASSQGTGSGYTFGSGTRLTVV.

The chain is built from TRBV19 and TRBJ2-1, with D possibly matching TRBD1 (6 bases). The CDR3 contains 15 residues. Trimming shortened V by 5 bases and J by 0 bases, and 11 bases separated the two germline ends. Germline loops: CDR1 LNHDA, CDR2 SQIVND (reference sequence). DNA of the CDR3: TGTGCCAGTAGTGAACAGGGATTCTCCTACAATGAGCAGTTCTTC. It yields the protein CASSEQGFSYNEQFF.